The TCR beta chain described here comes from a study of STAT5B mutations in CD4+ large granular lymphocyte leukemia. TCRdb keeps only in-frame clones here, not all; method: immunoSEQ multiplex PCR. The data show roughly 40,000 clones, with roughly 80% seen just once and about 0.38% held by the top ten. Turning to this clone: What it binds is unknown.

General study findings and limits: The CD4+ versus CD8+ T-LGLL clonality difference may reflect limited sample size.

This receptor was identified in a human donor in good health. Sequencing used CD4+ T cells from blood buffy coats.

In nucleotides, the CDR3 is TGTGCCAGCATCCCGGGACAGCAAGAGACCCAGTACTTC. It yields the protein CASIPGQQETQYF. This chain uses TRBV28 with TRBJ2-5; 7 positions match TRBD1. Germline V gene data show CDR1 as MDHEN and CDR2 as SYDVKM. This CDR3 spans 13 amino acids. The junction had 4 bases not matched to a gene; V was cut back by 7 bases and J by 2 bases.